This T cell receptor beta chain was recovered during a study of glioma-infiltrating T cells after dendritic cell vaccination. Trimming at V came to 0 bases and at J to 5 bases, leaving 5 bases not matched to a gene. The CDR3 sequence is 16 residues long. CDR1 is LGHNA and CDR2 is YSLEER in the germline V gene. Time point of the sample: after dendritic cell vaccination, including at tumor progression/relapse. With respect to this clone: Its antigen remains unknown.

General study results and limits: Longer survival after dendritic cell vaccination followed higher pretreatment TIL content. Only a small number of patients had complete blood and tumor samples. No direct clonality-survival link was found; a diverse polyclonal response may matter.

Primers: 60 V beta forward and 13 J beta reverse. Assay: immunoSEQ multiplex PCR; the TCRdb copy retains only in-frame clones and omits some. Of roughly 85,000 clones listed, approximately 81% are singletons. V gene TRBV4-3 combines with J gene TRBJ1-2; 11 bases are shared with TRBD1. The sequences come from blood, collected after dendritic cell vaccination. The clonotype comes from a human donor with glioblastoma. CDR3 sequence: CASSQDRDRGIYGYTF. The DNA of the CDR3 is TGCGCCAGCAGCCAAGATCGGGACAGGGGGATATATGGCTACACCTTC.